This is a list of T cell receptor beta chains from one sample in a study of T cell responses to AZD1222 COVID-19 vaccine. Repertoires were generated with immunoSEQ multiplex PCR, while TCRdb's copy carries only in-frame clones and drops some. The sample shows over 150,000 clones, approximately 94% of them seen only once. The sample here was peripheral blood, taken 28 days after the second AZD1222 dose. The receptors come from an adult who received the AZD1222 COVID-19 vaccine. CDR3s include the opening cysteine and the closing phenylalanine or tryptophan. Each record gives: D gene, J gene, V gene, CDR3 protein. A D gene is named only where the DNA matches it firmly.

d_call: TRBD1; j_call: TRBJ1-2; v_call: TRBV12-3/TRBV12-4; cdr3_aa: CASNPTGEQGYTF
d_call: NA; j_call: TRBJ1-6; v_call: TRBV4-3; cdr3_aa: CASSQRTDDSPLHF
d_call: NA; j_call: TRBJ1-4; v_call: TRBV11-2; cdr3_aa: CASSLNRVNEKLFF
d_call: NA; j_call: TRBJ1-1; v_call: TRBV29-1; cdr3_aa: CSVGWGPGTEAFF
d_call: NA; j_call: TRBJ1-1; v_call: TRBV4-1; cdr3_aa: CASSGRAIPDTEAFF
d_call: NA; j_call: TRBJ2-7; v_call: TRBV5-4; cdr3_aa: CASSNAGPYEQYF
d_call: NA; j_call: TRBJ1-5; v_call: TRBV2; cdr3_aa: CASRVSPGSNQPQHF
d_call: NA; j_call: TRBJ2-3; v_call: TRBV19; cdr3_aa: CASSIDLGTGDTQYF
d_call: NA; j_call: TRBJ1-2; v_call: TRBV9; cdr3_aa: CASSGQQGGHGYTF
d_call: TRBD2; j_call: TRBJ2-1; v_call: TRBV28; cdr3_aa: CASSPGGSSYNEQFF
d_call: NA; j_call: TRBJ2-7; v_call: TRBV3-1/TRBV3-2; cdr3_aa: CASSPWGSEQYF
d_call: NA; j_call: TRBJ1-1; v_call: TRBV19; cdr3_aa: CASSINTKRMNTEAFF
d_call: NA; j_call: TRBJ2-1; v_call: TRBV5-6; cdr3_aa: CASSNDWVGGNEQFF
d_call: NA; j_call: TRBJ1-6; v_call: TRBV5-1; cdr3_aa: CASSLGQIDNSPLHF
d_call: NA; j_call: TRBJ1-3; v_call: TRBV5-6; cdr3_aa: CASGLTGSGNTIYF
d_call: NA; j_call: TRBJ2-7; v_call: TRBV7-9; cdr3_aa: CASSLWDEQYF
d_call: TRBD2; j_call: TRBJ2-2; v_call: TRBV19; cdr3_aa: CASRGGPNTGELFF
d_call: NA; j_call: TRBJ1-2; v_call: TRBV19; cdr3_aa: CASKREDYGYTF
d_call: NA; j_call: TRBJ2-7; v_call: TRBV10-3; cdr3_aa: CAIGGGKASGSYEQYF
d_call: TRBD1; j_call: TRBJ2-1; v_call: TRBV29-1; cdr3_aa: CSVAARDRSRNEQFF
d_call: NA; j_call: TRBJ1-5; v_call: TRBV27; cdr3_aa: CASSLSGGWPQHF
d_call: NA; j_call: TRBJ1-2; v_call: TRBV5-5; cdr3_aa: CASSLRVTYGYTF
d_call: NA; j_call: TRBJ1-1; v_call: TRBV7-3; cdr3_aa: CASSFPPQEGAFF
d_call: NA; j_call: TRBJ2-3; v_call: TRBV3-1/TRBV3-2; cdr3_aa: CASRWRGVSTDTQYF
d_call: NA; j_call: TRBJ1-1; v_call: TRBV6-5; cdr3_aa: CASRYQGGTEAFF
d_call: TRBD1; j_call: TRBJ2-1; v_call: TRBV27; cdr3_aa: CASSLLDRGLVEQFF
d_call: NA; j_call: TRBJ1-4; v_call: TRBV15; cdr3_aa: CATSRVGSGNEKLFF
d_call: NA; j_call: TRBJ2-1; v_call: TRBV4-1; cdr3_aa: CASSQLRANEQFF
d_call: NA; j_call: TRBJ1-1; v_call: TRBV19; cdr3_aa: CASIQGMNTEAFF
d_call: NA; j_call: TRBJ2-1; v_call: TRBV7-3; cdr3_aa: CASSLFRTDNEQFF
d_call: NA; j_call: TRBJ2-1; v_call: TRBV5-1; cdr3_aa: CASSLAILNEQFF
d_call: NA; j_call: TRBJ2-5; v_call: TRBV2; cdr3_aa: CASGASGTVETQYF
d_call: TRBD1; j_call: TRBJ1-5; v_call: TRBV28; cdr3_aa: CASSSTGGGSNQPQHF
d_call: NA; j_call: TRBJ1-2; v_call: TRBV7-6; cdr3_aa: CASSLGVRGPNYGYTF
d_call: TRBD1; j_call: TRBJ1-1; v_call: TRBV5-1; cdr3_aa: CASSSTQGEAFF
d_call: NA; j_call: TRBJ1-2; v_call: TRBV7-2; cdr3_aa: CASSLSGEGNYGYTF
d_call: NA; j_call: TRBJ1-1; v_call: TRBV25-1; cdr3_aa: CASSDWTGDTEAFF
d_call: NA; j_call: TRBJ2-2; v_call: TRBV5-1; cdr3_aa: CASSPVQGGTAGELFF
d_call: NA; j_call: TRBJ2-7; v_call: TRBV29-1; cdr3_aa: CSVSQGTYEQYF
d_call: NA; j_call: TRBJ1-1; v_call: TRBV21-1; cdr3_aa: CASSKLARSGEAFF
d_call: NA; j_call: TRBJ1-2; v_call: TRBV2; cdr3_aa: CATTPPGDYGYTF
d_call: NA; j_call: TRBJ2-7; v_call: TRBV15; cdr3_aa: CATSRELFRGYEQYF
d_call: NA; j_call: TRBJ1-2; v_call: TRBV4-3; cdr3_aa: CASSLSQETNYGYTF
d_call: NA; j_call: TRBJ2-7; v_call: TRBV3-1/TRBV3-2; cdr3_aa: CASSLESGTLCYEQYF
d_call: TRBD1; j_call: TRBJ2-1; v_call: TRBV6-5; cdr3_aa: CASSPDRGSYNEQFF
d_call: NA; j_call: TRBJ2-3; v_call: TRBV6-2/TRBV6-3; cdr3_aa: CASSVRDTQYF
d_call: NA; j_call: TRBJ1-1; v_call: TRBV29-1; cdr3_aa: CSVEGTRGVGTEAFF
d_call: TRBD1; j_call: TRBJ1-1; v_call: TRBV19; cdr3_aa: CASTQTGPMNTEAFF
d_call: NA; j_call: TRBJ1-4; v_call: TRBV7-8; cdr3_aa: CATSSKGTNEKLFF
d_call: TRBD2; j_call: TRBJ2-7; v_call: TRBV6-5; cdr3_aa: CAMKAGLGYEQYF
d_call: TRBD1; j_call: TRBJ1-1; v_call: TRBV2; cdr3_aa: CASSEGGPTGILNTEAFF
d_call: TRBD1; j_call: TRBJ2-2; v_call: TRBV30; cdr3_aa: CAWGTGDTGELFF
d_call: TRBD1; j_call: TRBJ2-3; v_call: TRBV7-3; cdr3_aa: CASSSSRGMGTDTQYF